Presented here are 14 T cell receptor beta chains from one specimen sequenced in a study of vaccination and CD4 T cells after COVID-19. Once obtained from cultured CD4+ T cells, the DNA was sequenced using the Oncomine TCR Beta short-read assay. Via MiXCR, TCRdb re-called the PCR reads, giving one row per CDR3 protein. Of over 15,000 distinct CDR3 sequences in the sample, 45% to 65% were seen once. What these receptors recognize is not known. Treatment reported: roughly ten-day PBMC culture with coronavirus spike peptide pools or control peptides (ViraFEST assay). The material was CD4+ T cells from blood, cultured in vitro, obtained before SARS-CoV-2 vaccination. The receptor set was obtained from a human donor who had recovered from COVID-19.

The rearrangement uses TRBV15 and TRBJ2-5; 7 bases fit TRBD1. In germline, CDR1 is LNHNV, CDR2 YYDKDF (reference sequence). The CDR3 totals 13 residues. V trimming: 2 bases; J trimming: 5 bases; junction bases outside the gene matches: 2. The CDR3 loop reads CATSRQGVETQYF. The CDR3 bases are TGTGCCACCAGCAGACAGGGGGTTGAGACCCAGTACTTC.

The chain has TRBV6-2 or TRBV6-3 and TRBJ1-1; no clear D gene. Trimming left V 4 bases short and J 10 bases short, with 19 bases between. The CDR3 has 14 amino acids. CDR1 and CDR2 (germline): MNHEY, SVGEGT. The CDR3 coding sequence is TGTGCCAGCAGTTTCGGGGTGGCTGGGGTCAGAGCTTTCTTT. Its protein is CASSFGVAGVRAFF.

The table lists this clonotype with a count of one. The chain combines TRBV30 with TRBJ1-2; D is undetermined. This CDR3 comprises 13 residues. The germline V and J ends were trimmed by 0 bases and 12 bases, with 17 bases remaining between them. CDR1 is GTSNPN and CDR2 is SVGIG in the germline V gene (reference sequence). This CDR3 is CAWSVLRHNIDTF. The CDR3 DNA sequence: TGTGCCTGGAGTGTACTCAGACATAATATCGACACCTTC.

The chain is built from TRBV20-1 and TRBJ2-3; D tentatively fits TRBD1 or TRBD2 (5 bases each). Between the trimmed V and J ends, which lost 1 base and 3 bases, there was a span of 11 bases. CDR3 length equals 14 residues. Germline values: CDR1 DFQATT, CDR2 SNEGSKA (reference sequence). In DNA, the CDR3 is TGCAGTGCTAGAGGGGGGTTGTTAACAGATACGCAGTATTTT. Translation: CSARGGLLTDTQYF.

The chain links TRBV28 to TRBJ1-5, with 9 bases lining up with TRBD1. The CDR3 has 15 residues. Germline values: CDR1 MDHEN, CDR2 SYDVKM. Trimming at V came to 6 bases and at J to 4 bases, leaving 7 bases not matched to a gene. The CDR3 protein is CASRPGTGWNQPQHF. The CDR3, as DNA: TGTGCCAGCAGACCCGGGACAGGGTGGAATCAGCCCCAGCATTTT. Combining the CDR3 with reference TRBV28 and TRBJ1-5 gives the whole variable domain DVKVTQSSRYLVKRTGEKVFLECVQDMDHENMFWYRQDPGLGLRLIYFSYDVKMKEKGDIPEGYSVSREKKERFSLILESASTNQTSMYLCASRPGTGWNQPQHFGDGTRLSIL.

The V gene is TRBV29-1, the J gene TRBJ2-7; the D gene is possibly TRBD1 (5 bases). The CDR3 loop spans 13 amino acids. Germline CDR1 reads SQVTM; CDR2 reads ANQGSEA. The V and J ends lost 4 bases and 5 bases respectively, with 15 bases between them. CDR3: CSVGKYGAHEQYF. The DNA for the CDR3 is TGCAGCGTTGGTAAATATGGGGCCCACGAGCAGTACTTC.

The rearrangement links TRBV7-8 to TRBJ2-2; D uncertain. V was cut by 2 bases and J by 7 bases, with 8 bases left in between. CDR3 length: 13 amino acids. The V gene's germline CDR1 is SGHVS and CDR2 FQNEAQ. CDR3 loop: CASSLKSRGELFF. For the CDR3, the DNA is TGTGCCAGCAGCTTAAAAAGCCGCGGGGAGCTGTTTTTT.

This clonotype was seen a handful of times. This chain joins TRBV24-1 and TRBJ2-2, with D possibly matching TRBD1 (5 bases). Germline assignment: CDR1 KGHDR and CDR2 SFDVKD. The CDR3 has 16 amino acids. V lost 0 bases, J lost 6 bases, and 13 bases lay in between. In DNA, the CDR3 is TGTGCCACCAGTGATTTGGGTCAGGGTTTCGCCGGGGAGCTGTTTTTT. It translates to CATSDLGQGFAGELFF.

The count of this clonotype is one. The rearrangement links TRBV2 to TRBJ2-7; a possible D gene is TRBD2 (6 bases). The germline CDR1 and CDR2 sequences are SNHLY and FYNNEI. The CDR3 sequence is 15 residues long. Trimming shortened V by 8 bases and J by 0 bases, and 17 bases separated the two germline ends. CDR3 nucleotides: TGTGCCAGCGGTGCTGCTGGCGGGACCTCCTACGAGCAGTACTTC. Protein sequence: CASGAAGGTSYEQYF.

This sequence joins TRBV27 and TRBJ2-1; 7 bases fit TRBD2. This CDR3 is built from 17 residues. The junction had 11 bases not matched to a gene; V was cut back by 6 bases and J by 0 bases. Germline-derived CDR1 and CDR2 are MNHEY and SMNVEV (reference sequence). The CDR3 nucleotides read TGTGCCAGCAGAACTCAGCGGGAATACTTCTCCTACAATGAGCAGTTCTTC. This encodes CASRTQREYFSYNEQFF.

This clonotype was seen a handful of times. The chain uses TRBV28 and TRBJ2-5; D not certain. Per the germline V gene, CDR1 is MDHEN and CDR2 is SYDVKM. V was trimmed by 5 bases and J by 4 bases, leaving 14 bases between them. CDR3 length: 14 amino acids. The chain's CDR3 is CASSPQRLGETQYF. The DNA for the CDR3 is TGTGCCAGCAGTCCCCAAAGGTTGGGAGAGACCCAGTACTTC.

This clonotype rates as medium-sized. The genes are TRBV15 and TRBJ2-3; 11 bases fit TRBD2. The trim removed 4 bases at V and 4 bases at J, leaving 4 bases unmatched. This CDR3 is built from 15 residues. Germline V gene sequence: CDR1 LNHNV, CDR2 YYDKDF (reference sequence). CDR3 amino acids: CATSTGLADSDTQYF. Here the CDR3 DNA reads TGTGCCACCAGCACGGGACTAGCGGACTCAGATACGCAGTATTTT.

This clonotype was counted only a few times. The chain recombines TRBV19 with TRBJ2-7; the match to TRBD1 covers 8 bases. This CDR3 is 15 amino acids long. CDR1 and CDR2 (germline): LNHDA, SQIVND (reference sequence). V trimming: 3 bases; J trimming: 3 bases; junction bases outside the gene matches: 7. The CDR3 sequence: CASSIAQGARYEQYF. For the CDR3, the DNA is TGTGCCAGTAGTATCGCCCAGGGGGCGCGCTACGAGCAGTACTTC.

This chain joins TRBV6-4 and TRBJ2-7; D is ambiguous. V lost 7 bases to trimming and J lost 9 bases, with 4 bases between them. CDR1 MRHNA and CDR2 SNTAGT come from the germline V gene. The CDR3 length is 8 residues. The CDR3 coding sequence is TGTGCCAGCATGGGGCAGTACTTC. The encoded protein is CASMGQYF.